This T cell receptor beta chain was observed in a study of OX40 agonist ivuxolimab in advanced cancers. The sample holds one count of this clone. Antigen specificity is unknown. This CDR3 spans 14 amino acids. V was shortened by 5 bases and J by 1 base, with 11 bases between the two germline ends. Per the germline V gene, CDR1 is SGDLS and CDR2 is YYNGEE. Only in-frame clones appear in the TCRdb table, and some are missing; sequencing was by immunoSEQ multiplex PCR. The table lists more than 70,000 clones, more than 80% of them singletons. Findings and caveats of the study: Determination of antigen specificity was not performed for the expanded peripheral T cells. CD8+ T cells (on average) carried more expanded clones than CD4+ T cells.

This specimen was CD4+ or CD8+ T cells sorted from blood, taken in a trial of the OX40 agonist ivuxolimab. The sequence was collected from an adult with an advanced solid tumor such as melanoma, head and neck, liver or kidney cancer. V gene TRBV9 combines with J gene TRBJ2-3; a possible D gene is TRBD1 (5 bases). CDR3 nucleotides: TGTGCCAGCAGTTGGGAAGGGGGCACAGATACGCAGTATTTT. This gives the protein CASSWEGGTDTQYF.